This T cell receptor beta chain was recovered during a study of T cells in Graves' hyperthyroidism and ophthalmopathy. RNA transcripts provided the source from which TCR beta CDR3 regions were amplified. In the first-round RT-PCR of the TCR CDR3, the HTBI primer set was used. TCRdb fed the multiplex PCR reads into MiXCR, producing one record per CDR3 protein. The sample has approximately 430,000 distinct CDR3 sequences, around 16% seen once. The ends lost 6 bases at V and 3 bases at J; junction bases unmatched: 6. CDR3 size: 14 residues. Over 18 months, lack of ophthalmopathy progression marked Graves' hyperthyroidism as stable. Isolation of PBMCs was performed on about 9.9 ml fresh peripheral blood. This clonotype was found many times.

The sequenced sample consisted of blood. This sequence was found in a woman aged 18-29 years with Graves' hyperthyroidism. This chain links TRBV12-3 or TRBV12-4 with TRBJ2-5; TRBD2 matches 8 bases. The CDR3 DNA is TGTGCCAGCAGCCTGGGGACTAGTGAAGAGACCCAGTACTTC. It yields the protein CASSLGTSEETQYF.